This TCR beta chain was identified during a study of graft-versus-host responses after intestinal transplantation. Background on the study: All recipients were transplanted with multivisceral, liver-intestinal, or isolated intestinal grafts. Recipients across the board were started on anti-thymocyte globulin induction, then kept on tacrolimus and steroids for two to three years.

Remarks on this clone: As yet, its antigen is unknown.

Data came from immunoSEQ multiplex PCR; TCRdb stores just in-frame clones and leaves some out. In the table there are approximately 74,000 clones, about 90% of which are singletons. V dropped 11 bases and J dropped 2 bases, with 20 bases sitting between them. This CDR3 has 15 amino acids. Per the germline V gene, CDR1 is SNHLY and CDR2 is FYNNEI. Whole-study findings and limits: Some GvH clones appeared in ileal mucosa or blood before recipient bone marrow. Peak levels of circulating GvH clones tracked with early post-transplant HvG declines.

Specimen: PBMCs, collected 98 days after intestinal transplantation. The chain has TRBV2 and TRBJ2-3; D perhaps matches TRBD1 (7 bases). The clonotype originates from a human patient who received an intestinal transplant, so some T cells may come from the graft donor. The CDR3 spells CAGYAGQLSTDTQYF. The DNA of the CDR3 is TGTGCCGGCTATGCGGGACAGCTATCCACAGATACGCAGTATTTT.